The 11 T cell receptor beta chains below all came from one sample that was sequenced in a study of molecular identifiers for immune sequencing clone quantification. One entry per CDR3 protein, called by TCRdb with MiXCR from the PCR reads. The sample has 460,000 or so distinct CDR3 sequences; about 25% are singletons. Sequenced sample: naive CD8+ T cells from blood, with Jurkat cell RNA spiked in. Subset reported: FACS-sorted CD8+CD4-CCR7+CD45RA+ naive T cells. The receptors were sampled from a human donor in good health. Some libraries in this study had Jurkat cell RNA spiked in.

The CDR3 nucleotides are TGTGCCAGCGGCCCCCGGACGGTAACCACCGGGGAGCTGTTTTTT. Residues: CASGPRTVTTGELFF. The J gene is TRBJ2-2, the V gene TRBV7-6, with D hard to call. The CDR3 sequence is 15 residues long. Trimming left V 8 bases short and J 4 bases short, with 17 bases between. Germline loops: CDR1 SGHVS, CDR2 FNYEAQ.

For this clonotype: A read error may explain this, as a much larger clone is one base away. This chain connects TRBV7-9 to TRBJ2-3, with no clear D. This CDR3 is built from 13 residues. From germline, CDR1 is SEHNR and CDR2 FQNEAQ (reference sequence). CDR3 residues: CVSSPPSMNTQYF. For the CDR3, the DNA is TGTGTCAGCAGCCCCCCTTCTATGAATACGCAGTATTTT.

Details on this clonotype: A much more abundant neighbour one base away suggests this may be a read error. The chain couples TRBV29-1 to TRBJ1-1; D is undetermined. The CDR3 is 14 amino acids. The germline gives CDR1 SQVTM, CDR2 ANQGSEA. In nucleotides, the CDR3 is TGCAGCGTCGTGGTTGGACGGATAAACACTGAAGCTTCCTTT. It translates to CSVVVGRINTEASF.

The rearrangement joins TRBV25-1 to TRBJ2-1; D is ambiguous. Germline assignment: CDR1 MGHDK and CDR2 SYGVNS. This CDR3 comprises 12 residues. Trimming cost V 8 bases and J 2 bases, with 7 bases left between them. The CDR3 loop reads CASLGAYNEQFF. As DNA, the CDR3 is TGTGCCAGCCTAGGCGCCTACAATGAGCAGTTCTTC.

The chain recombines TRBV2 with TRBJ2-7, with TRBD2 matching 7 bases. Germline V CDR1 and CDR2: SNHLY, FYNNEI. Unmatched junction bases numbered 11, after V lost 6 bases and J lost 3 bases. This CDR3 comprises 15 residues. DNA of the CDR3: TGTGCCAGCAGCCCAAGAGCGGGGCCGAACTACGAGCAGTACTTC. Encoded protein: CASSPRAGPNYEQYF.

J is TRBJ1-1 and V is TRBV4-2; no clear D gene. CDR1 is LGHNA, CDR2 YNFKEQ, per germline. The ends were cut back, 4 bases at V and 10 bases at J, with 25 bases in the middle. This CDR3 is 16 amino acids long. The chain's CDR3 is CASSRDYTSEFVGAFF. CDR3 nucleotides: TGTGCCAGCAGCCGAGATTATACATCGGAATTTGTGGGAGCTTTCTTT.

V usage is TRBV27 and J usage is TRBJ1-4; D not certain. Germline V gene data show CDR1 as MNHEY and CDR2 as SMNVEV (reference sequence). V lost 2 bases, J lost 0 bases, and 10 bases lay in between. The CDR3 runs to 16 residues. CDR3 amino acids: CASSLVPGATNEKLFF. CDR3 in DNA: TGTGCCAGCAGTTTAGTTCCCGGGGCAACTAATGAAAAACTGTTTTTT.

The CDR3 here is CASSFPEYQGNEQFF. The CDR3 DNA follows: TGTGCCAGCAGCTTTCCCGAGTATCAGGGCAATGAGCAGTTCTTC. The genes are TRBV11-2 and TRBJ2-1; TRBD1 is a possible D gene (5 bases). The CDR3 contains 15 residues. V was pared by 3 bases and J by 6 bases, with 15 bases between. The V gene's germline CDR1 is SGHAT and CDR2 FQNNGV.

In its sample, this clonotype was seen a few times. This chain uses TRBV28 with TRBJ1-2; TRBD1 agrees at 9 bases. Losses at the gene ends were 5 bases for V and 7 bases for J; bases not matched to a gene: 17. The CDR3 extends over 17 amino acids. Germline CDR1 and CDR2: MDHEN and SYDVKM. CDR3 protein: CASSPMGQGEISRGYTF. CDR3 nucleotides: TGTGCCAGCAGTCCCATGGGACAGGGTGAAATCTCCCGTGGCTACACCTTC.

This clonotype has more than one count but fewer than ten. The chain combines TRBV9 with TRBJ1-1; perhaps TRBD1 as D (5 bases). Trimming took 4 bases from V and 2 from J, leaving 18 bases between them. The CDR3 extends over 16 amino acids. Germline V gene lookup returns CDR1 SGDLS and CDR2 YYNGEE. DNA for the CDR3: TGTGCCAGCAGCCTTGCGGACATAAGGGGTAACACTGAAGCTTTCTTT. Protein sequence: CASSLADIRGNTEAFF.

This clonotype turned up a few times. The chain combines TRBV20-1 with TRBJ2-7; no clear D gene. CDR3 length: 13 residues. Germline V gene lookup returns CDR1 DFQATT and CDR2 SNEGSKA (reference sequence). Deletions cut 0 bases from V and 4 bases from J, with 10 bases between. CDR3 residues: CSARDPVGYEQYF. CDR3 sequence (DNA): TGCAGTGCTAGAGACCCCGTAGGGTACGAGCAGTACTTC.